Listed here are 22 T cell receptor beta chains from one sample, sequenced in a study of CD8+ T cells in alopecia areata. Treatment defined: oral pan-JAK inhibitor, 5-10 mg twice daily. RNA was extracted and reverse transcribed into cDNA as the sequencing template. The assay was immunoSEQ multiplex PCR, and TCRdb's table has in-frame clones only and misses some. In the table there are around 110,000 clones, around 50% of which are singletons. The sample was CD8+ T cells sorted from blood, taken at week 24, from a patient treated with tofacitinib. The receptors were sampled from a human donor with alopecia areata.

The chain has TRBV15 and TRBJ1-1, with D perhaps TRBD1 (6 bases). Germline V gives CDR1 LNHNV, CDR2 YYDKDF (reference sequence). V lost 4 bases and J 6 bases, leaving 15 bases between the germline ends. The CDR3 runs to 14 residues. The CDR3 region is CATSTHRESPEAFF. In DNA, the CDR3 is TGTGCCACCAGCACTCACAGGGAGAGCCCTGAAGCTTTCTTT.

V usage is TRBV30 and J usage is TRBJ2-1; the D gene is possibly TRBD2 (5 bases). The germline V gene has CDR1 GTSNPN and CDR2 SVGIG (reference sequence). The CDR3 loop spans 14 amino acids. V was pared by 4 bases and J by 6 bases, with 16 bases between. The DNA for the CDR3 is TGTGCCTGGAATGAGGGATGGATGAGCAATGAGCAGTTCTTC. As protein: CAWNEGWMSNEQFF.

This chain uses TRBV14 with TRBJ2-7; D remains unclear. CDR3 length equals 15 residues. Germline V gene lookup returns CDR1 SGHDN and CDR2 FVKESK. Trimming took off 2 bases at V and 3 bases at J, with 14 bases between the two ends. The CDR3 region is CASSQLHSIFYEQYF. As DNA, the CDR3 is TGTGCCAGCAGCCAACTTCACAGCATTTTCTACGAGCAGTACTTC. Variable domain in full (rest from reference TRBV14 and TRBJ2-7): EAGVTQFPSHSVIEKGQTVTLRCDPISGHDNLYWYRRVMGKEIKFLLHFVKESKQDESGMPNNRFLAERTGGTYSTLKVQPAELEDSGVYFCASSQLHSIFYEQYFGPGTRLTVT.

The CDR3 nucleotides read TGTGCCAGCAGTTCTGGAGGGGCGGGGGAGCAGTACTTC. As protein: CASSSGGAGEQYF. This chain joins TRBV6-5 and TRBJ2-7; D possibly corresponds to TRBD2 (6 bases). This CDR3 contains 13 residues. Trimming shortened V by 4 bases and J by 7 bases, and 14 bases separated the two germline ends. Germline V gene sequence: CDR1 MNHEY, CDR2 SVGAGI.

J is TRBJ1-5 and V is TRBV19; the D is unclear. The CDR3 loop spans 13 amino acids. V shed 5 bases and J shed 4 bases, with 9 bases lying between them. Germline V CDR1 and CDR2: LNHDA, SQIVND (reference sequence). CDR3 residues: CASSWNLNQPQHF. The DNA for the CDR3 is TGTGCCAGTAGTTGGAACTTAAATCAGCCCCAGCATTTT.

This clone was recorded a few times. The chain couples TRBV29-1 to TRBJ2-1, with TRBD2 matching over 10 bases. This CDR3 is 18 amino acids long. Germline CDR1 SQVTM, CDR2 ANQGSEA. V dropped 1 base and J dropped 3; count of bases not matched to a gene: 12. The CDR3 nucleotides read TGCAGCGTTGAAGTATGGTTGGCTAGCGGGGGCCACTACAATGAGCAGTTCTTC. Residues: CSVEVWLASGGHYNEQFF.

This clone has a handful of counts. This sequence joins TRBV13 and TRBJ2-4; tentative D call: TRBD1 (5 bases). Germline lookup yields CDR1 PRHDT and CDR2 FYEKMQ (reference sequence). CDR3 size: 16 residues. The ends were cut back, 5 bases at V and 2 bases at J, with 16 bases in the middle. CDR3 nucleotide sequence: TGTGCCAGCAGCCTTAGGGCGACAGCGCCCAAAAACATTCAGTACTTC. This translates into CASSLRATAPKNIQYF.

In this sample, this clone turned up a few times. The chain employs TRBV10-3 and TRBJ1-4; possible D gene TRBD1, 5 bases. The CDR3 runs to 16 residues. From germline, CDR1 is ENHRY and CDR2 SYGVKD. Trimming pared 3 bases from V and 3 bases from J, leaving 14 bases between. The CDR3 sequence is CAISEGVQISNEKLFF. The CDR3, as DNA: TGTGCCATCAGTGAAGGGGTCCAAATATCTAATGAAAAACTGTTTTTT.

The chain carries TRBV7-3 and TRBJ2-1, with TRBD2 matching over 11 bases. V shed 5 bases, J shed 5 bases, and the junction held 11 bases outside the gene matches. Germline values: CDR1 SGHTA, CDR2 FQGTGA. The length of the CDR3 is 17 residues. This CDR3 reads CASSSLLRLAGNNEQFF. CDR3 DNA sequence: TGTGCCAGCAGCAGTCTCCTAAGACTAGCGGGGAACAATGAGCAGTTCTTC.

The CDR3 DNA follows: TGTGCCAGCCGAAGTTCCTACAATGAGCAGTTCTTC. Amino acid sequence: CASRSSYNEQFF. The chain has TRBV2 and TRBJ2-1, with D uncertain. The V and J ends lost 8 bases and 1 base respectively, with 6 bases between them. Germline V gene lookup returns CDR1 SNHLY and CDR2 FYNNEI. This CDR3 has 12 amino acids. Full variable domain (outside the CDR3, taken from reference TRBV2 and TRBJ2-1): EPEVTQTPSHQVTQMGQEVILRCVPISNHLYFYWYRQILGQKVEFLVSFYNNEISEKSEIFDDQFSVERPDGSNFTLKIRSTKLEDSAMYFCASRSSYNEQFFGPGTRLTVL.

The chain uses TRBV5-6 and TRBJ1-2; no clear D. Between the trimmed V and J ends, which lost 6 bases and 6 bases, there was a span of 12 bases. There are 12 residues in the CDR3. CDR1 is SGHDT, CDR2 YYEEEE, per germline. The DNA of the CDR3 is TGTGCCAGCAACGGACCCCCACATGGCTACACCTTC. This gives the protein CASNGPPHGYTF. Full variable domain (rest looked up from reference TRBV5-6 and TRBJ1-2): DAGVTQSPTHLIKTRGQQVTLRCSPKSGHDTVSWYQQALGQGPQFIFQYYEEEERQRGNFPDRFSGHQFPNYSSELNVNALLLGDSALYLCASNGPPHGYTFGSGTRLTVV.

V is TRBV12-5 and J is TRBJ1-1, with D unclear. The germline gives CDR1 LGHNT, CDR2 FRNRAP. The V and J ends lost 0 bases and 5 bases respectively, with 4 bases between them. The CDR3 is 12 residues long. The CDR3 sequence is CASGLVRTEAFF. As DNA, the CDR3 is TGTGCTAGTGGTTTGGTACGAACTGAAGCTTTCTTT. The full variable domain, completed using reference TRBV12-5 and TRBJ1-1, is DARVTQTPRHKVTEMGQEVTMRCQPILGHNTVFWYRQTMMQGLELLAYFRNRAPLDDSGMPKDRFSAEMPDATLATLKIQPSEPRDSAVYFCASGLVRTEAFFGQGTRLTVV.

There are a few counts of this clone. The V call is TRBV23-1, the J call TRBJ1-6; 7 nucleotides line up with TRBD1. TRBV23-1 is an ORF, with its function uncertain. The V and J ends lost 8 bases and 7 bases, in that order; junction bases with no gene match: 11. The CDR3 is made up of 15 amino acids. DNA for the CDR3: TGCGCCAGCTCCTATACACCACAGGGGAATTCACCCCTCCACTTT. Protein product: CASSYTPQGNSPLHF.

This CDR3 is CASSLGAEAFF. The CDR3 nucleotides read TGCGCCAGCAGCTTGGGCGCTGAAGCTTTCTTT. The chain links TRBV5-1 to TRBJ1-1; no clear D. The CDR3 has 11 amino acids. V lost 0 bases and J lost 6, with 3 bases in between. Per the germline V gene, CDR1 is SGHRS and CDR2 is YFSETQ.

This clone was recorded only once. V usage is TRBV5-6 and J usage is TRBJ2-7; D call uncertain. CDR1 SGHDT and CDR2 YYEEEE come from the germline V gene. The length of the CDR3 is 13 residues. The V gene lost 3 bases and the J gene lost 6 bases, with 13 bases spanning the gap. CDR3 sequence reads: CASSYGAPGEQYF. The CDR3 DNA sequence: TGTGCCAGCAGCTACGGAGCACCTGGCGAGCAGTACTTC. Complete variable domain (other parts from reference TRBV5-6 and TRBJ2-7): DAGVTQSPTHLIKTRGQQVTLRCSPKSGHDTVSWYQQALGQGPQFIFQYYEEEERQRGNFPDRFSGHQFPNYSSELNVNALLLGDSALYLCASSYGAPGEQYFGPGTRLTVT.

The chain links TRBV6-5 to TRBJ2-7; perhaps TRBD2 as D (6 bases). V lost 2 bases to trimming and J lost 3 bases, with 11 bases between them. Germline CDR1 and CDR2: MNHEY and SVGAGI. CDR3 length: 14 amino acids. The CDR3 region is CASSYAAGIYEQYF. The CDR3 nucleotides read TGTGCCAGCAGTTACGCGGCGGGAATCTACGAGCAGTACTTC.

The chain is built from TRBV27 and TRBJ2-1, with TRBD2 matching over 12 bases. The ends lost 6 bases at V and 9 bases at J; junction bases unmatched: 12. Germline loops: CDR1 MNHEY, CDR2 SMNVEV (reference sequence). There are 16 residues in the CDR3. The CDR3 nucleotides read TGTGCCAGCAGCCCCACTCTAGCGGGGGGGCCAAGTGAGCAGTTCTTC. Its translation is CASSPTLAGGPSEQFF.

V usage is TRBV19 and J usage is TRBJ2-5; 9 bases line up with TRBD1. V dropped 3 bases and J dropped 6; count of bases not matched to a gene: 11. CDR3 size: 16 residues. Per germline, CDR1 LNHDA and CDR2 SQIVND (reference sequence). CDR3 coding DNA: TGTGCCAGTAGTATTAGGGTGGACAGGGGCAGAAAGACCCAGTACTTC. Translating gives CASSIRVDRGRKTQYF. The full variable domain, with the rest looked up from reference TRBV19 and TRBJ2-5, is DGGITQSPKYLFRKEGQNVTLSCEQNLNHDAMYWYRQDPGQGLRLIYYSQIVNDFQKGDIAEGYSVSREKKESFPLTVTSAQKNPTAFYLCASSIRVDRGRKTQYFGPGTRLLVL.

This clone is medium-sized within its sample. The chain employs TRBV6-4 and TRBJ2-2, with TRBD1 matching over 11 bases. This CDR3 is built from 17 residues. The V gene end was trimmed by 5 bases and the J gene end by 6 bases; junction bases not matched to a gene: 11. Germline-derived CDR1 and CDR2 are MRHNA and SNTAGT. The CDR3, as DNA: TGTGCCAGCAGTCCCACCCCCGGGGACAGGGGGGCCGGGGAGCTGTTTTTT. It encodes CASSPTPGDRGAGELFF.

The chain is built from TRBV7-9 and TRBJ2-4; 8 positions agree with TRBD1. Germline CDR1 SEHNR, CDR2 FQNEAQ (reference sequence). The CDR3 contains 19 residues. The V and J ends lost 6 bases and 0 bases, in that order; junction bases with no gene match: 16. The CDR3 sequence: CASSYGTGRPILAKNIQYF. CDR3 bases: TGTGCCAGCAGTTATGGGACAGGACGGCCGATTCTAGCCAAAAACATTCAGTACTTC.

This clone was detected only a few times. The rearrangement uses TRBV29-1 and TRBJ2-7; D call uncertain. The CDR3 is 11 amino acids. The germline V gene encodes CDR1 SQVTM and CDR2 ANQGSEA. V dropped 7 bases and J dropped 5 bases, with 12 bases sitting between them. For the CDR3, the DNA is TGCAGCGGGGTCGCGTCCCACGAGCAGTACTTC. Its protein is CSGVASHEQYF.

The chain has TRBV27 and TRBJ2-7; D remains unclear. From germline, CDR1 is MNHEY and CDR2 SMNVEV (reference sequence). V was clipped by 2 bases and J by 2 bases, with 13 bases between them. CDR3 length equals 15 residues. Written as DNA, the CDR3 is TGTGCCAGCAGTTTAAGTGTAGGCGTAGCCTACGAGCAGTACTTC. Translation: CASSLSVGVAYEQYF.